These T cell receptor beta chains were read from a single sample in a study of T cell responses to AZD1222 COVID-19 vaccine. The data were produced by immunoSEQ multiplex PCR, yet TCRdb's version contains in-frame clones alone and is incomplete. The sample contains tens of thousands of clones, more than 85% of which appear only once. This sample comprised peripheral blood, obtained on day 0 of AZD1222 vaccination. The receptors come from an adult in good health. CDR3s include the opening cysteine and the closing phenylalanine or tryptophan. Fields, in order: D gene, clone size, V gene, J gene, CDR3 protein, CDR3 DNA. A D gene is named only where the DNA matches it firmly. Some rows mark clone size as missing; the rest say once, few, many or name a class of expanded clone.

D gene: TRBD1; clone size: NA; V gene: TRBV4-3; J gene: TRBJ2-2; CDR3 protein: CASSLGQTNTGELFF; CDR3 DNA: TGCGCCAGCAGCCTGGGACAGACGAACACCGGGGAGCTGTTTTTT
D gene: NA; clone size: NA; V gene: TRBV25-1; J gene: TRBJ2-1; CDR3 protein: CASSARGVSSYNEQFF; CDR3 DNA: TGTGCCAGCAGTGCCCGGGGCGTGAGCTCCTACAATGAGCAGTTCTTC
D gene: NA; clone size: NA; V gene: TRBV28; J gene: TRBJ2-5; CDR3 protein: CASSGETQYF; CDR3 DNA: TGTGCCAGCAGTGGAGAGACCCAGTACTTC
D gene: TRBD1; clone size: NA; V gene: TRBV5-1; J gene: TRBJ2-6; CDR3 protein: CASSLDTGAGANVLTF; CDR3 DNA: TGCGCCAGCAGCCTAGATACAGGGGCTGGGGCCAACGTCCTGACTTTC
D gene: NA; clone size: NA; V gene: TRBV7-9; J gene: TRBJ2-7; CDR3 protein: CASSAAYEQYF; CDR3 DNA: TGTGCCAGCAGCGCCGCCTACGAGCAGTACTTC
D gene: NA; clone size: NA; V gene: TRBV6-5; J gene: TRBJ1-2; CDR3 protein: CASTGSGYGYTF; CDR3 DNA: TGTGCCAGTACAGGGTCCGGGTATGGCTACACCTTC
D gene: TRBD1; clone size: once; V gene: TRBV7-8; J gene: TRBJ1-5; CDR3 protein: CASSLGPTGGRNQPQHF; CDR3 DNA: TGTGCCAGCAGCTTAGGCCCGACAGGGGGCAGGAATCAGCCCCAGCATTTT
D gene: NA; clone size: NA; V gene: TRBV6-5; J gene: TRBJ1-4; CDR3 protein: CASSYDWVGEKLFF; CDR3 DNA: TGTGCCAGCAGTTACGACTGGGTTGGTGAAAAACTGTTTTTT
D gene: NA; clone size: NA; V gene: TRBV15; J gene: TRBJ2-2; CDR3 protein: CATSNGRGNTGELFF; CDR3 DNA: TGTGCCACCAGCAACGGAAGGGGAAACACCGGGGAGCTGTTTTTT
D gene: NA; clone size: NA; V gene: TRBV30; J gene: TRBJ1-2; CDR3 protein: CAWSPHGRGVVSYGYTF; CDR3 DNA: TGTGCCTGGAGTCCCCACGGCAGGGGAGTAGTAAGCTATGGCTACACCTTC
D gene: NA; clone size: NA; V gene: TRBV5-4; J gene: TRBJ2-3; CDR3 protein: CASTYQTGAIDTQYF; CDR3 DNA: TGTGCCAGCACCTATCAGACGGGGGCGATAGATACGCAGTATTTT
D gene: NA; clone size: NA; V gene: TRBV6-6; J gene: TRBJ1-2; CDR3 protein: CASHRDYSYYGYTF; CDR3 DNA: TGTGCCAGCCACCGGGACTATTCCTACTATGGCTACACCTTC
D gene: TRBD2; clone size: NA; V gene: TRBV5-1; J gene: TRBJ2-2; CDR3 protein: CASSRSGANTGELFF; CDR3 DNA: TGCGCCAGCAGCCGCAGCGGGGCGAACACCGGGGAGCTGTTTTTT
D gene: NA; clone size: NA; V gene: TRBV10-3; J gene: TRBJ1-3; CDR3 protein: CAISGSGGGNTIYF; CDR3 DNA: TGTGCCATCAGTGGTTCGGGGGGTGGAAACACCATATATTTT
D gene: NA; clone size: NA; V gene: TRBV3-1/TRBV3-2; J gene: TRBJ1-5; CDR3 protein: CASSPGLGQPQHF; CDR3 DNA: TGTGCCAGCAGCCCAGGGTTGGGACAGCCCCAGCATTTT
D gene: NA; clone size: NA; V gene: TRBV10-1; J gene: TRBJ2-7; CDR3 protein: CASSEWTDNEQYF; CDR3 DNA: TGCGCCAGCAGTGAGTGGACAGACAACGAGCAGTACTTC
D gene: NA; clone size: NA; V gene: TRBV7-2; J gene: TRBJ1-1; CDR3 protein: CASSSKGGTEAFF; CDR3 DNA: TGTGCCAGCAGCTCGAAGGGAGGCACTGAAGCTTTCTTT
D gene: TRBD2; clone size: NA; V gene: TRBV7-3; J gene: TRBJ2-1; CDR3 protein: CASSLYGLAGGREQFF; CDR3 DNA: TGTGCCAGCAGCCTCTATGGACTAGCGGGGGGGCGTGAGCAGTTCTTC
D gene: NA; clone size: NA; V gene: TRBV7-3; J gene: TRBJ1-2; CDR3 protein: CASSLRAGGQKDGYTF; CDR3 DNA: TGTGCCAGCAGCCTAAGGGCCGGGGGCCAAAAGGATGGCTACACCTTC
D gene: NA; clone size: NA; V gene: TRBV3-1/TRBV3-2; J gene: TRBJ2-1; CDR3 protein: CASATGSNEQFF; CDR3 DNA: TGTGCCAGCGCCACGGGTTCCAATGAGCAGTTCTTC
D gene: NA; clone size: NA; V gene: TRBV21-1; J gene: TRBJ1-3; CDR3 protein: CASHSRPRTPLSGNTIYF; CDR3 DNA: TGTGCCTCTCACTCTCGACCACGGACACCCCTCTCTGGAAACACCATATATTTT
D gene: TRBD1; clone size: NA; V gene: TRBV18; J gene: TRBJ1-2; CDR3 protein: CASSPRPDRGEGGYTF; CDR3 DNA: TGTGCCAGCTCACCCCGTCCGGACAGGGGAGAGGGTGGCTACACCTTC
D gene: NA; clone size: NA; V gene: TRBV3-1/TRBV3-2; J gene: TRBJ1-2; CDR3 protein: CASSHRTAGGYTF; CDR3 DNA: TGTGCCAGCAGCCACCGGACAGCGGGTGGCTACACCTTC
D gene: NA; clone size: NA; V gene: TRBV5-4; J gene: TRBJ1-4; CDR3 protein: CASSAGPQTNEKLFF; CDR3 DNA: TGTGCCAGCAGCGCCGGACCGCAAACCAATGAAAAACTGTTTTTT
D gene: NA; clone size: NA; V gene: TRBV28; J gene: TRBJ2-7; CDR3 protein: CASRSGGPYEQYF; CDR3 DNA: TGTGCCAGCAGATCAGGGGGGCCCTACGAGCAGTACTTC
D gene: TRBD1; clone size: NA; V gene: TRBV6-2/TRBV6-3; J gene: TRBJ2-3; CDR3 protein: CASSHGQGAHTDTQYF; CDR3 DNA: TGTGCCAGCAGTCATGGACAGGGGGCCCACACAGATACGCAGTATTTT
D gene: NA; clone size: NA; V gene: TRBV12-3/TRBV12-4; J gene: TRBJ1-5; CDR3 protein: CASSYALNQPQHF; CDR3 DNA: TGTGCCAGCAGTTATGCTCTGAATCAGCCCCAGCATTTT
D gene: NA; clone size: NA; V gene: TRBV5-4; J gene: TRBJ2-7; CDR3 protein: CASSWDPTVPYEQYF; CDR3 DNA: TGTGCCAGCAGCTGGGACCCGACAGTTCCCTACGAGCAGTACTTC
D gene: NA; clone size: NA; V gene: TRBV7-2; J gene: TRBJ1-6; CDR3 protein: CASSQVSGGSIYNSPLHF; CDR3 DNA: TGTGCCAGCAGCCAGGTTTCGGGAGGGTCGATCTATAATTCACCCCTCCACTTT
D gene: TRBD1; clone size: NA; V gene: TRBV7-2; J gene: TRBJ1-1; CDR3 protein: CASRRTGNTEAFF; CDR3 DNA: TGTGCCAGCAGACGGACAGGGAACACTGAAGCTTTCTTT
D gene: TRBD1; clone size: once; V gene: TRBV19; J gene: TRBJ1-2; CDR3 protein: CASSSGDRVPYGYTF; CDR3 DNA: TGTGCCAGTAGTAGTGGGGACAGGGTCCCCTATGGCTACACCTTC
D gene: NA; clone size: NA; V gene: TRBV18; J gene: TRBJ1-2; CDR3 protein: CASSPDTGQNYGYTF; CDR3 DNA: TGTGCCAGCTCACCCGACACCGGACAGAACTATGGCTACACCTTC
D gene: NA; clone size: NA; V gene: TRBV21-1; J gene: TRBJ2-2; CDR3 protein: CASSSGQTGELFF; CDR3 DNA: TGTGCCAGCAGCAGTGGACAAACCGGGGAGCTGTTTTTT
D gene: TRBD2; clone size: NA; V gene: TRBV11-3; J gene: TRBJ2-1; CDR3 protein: CASSSPGLAMIPFF; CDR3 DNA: TGTGCCAGCAGCTCCCCGGGACTAGCAATGATCCCGTTCTTC
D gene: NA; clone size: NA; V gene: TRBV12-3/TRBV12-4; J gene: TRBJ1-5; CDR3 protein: CASSFPGNQPQHF; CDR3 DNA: TGTGCCAGCAGTTTTCCGGGCAATCAGCCCCAGCATTTT
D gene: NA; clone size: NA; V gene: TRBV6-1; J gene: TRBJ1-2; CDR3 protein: CASSEFTYGYTF; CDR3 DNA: TGTGCCAGCAGTGAATTTACCTATGGCTACACCTTC